The 7 T cell receptor beta chains in this list originate from one sample, sequenced in a study of PD-1 blockade in mismatch repair-deficient tumors. Sequenced by immunoSEQ multiplex PCR; TCRdb stores in-frame clones only, minus some. The sample has under 150,000 clones, around 86% seen once. The material was peripheral blood, obtained 44 weeks after starting pembrolizumab. These TCRs come from an adult with mismatch repair-deficient cancer.

The J gene is TRBJ1-1, the V gene TRBV29-1; possible D gene TRBD1, 5 bases. The germline V and J ends were trimmed by 6 bases and 4 bases, with 15 bases remaining between them. This CDR3 spans 13 amino acids. Germline V CDR1 and CDR2: SQVTM, ANQGSEA. Written as DNA, the CDR3 is TGCAGCGTCGACAGTGGCTCGGGCACTGAAGCTTTCTTT. It specifies CSVDSGSGTEAFF.

The chain is built from TRBV19 and TRBJ1-4; the D gene is possibly TRBD1 (6 bases). V lost 10 bases and J lost 4, with 10 bases in between. This CDR3 has 12 residues. Germline loops: CDR1 LNHDA, CDR2 SQIVND (reference sequence). CDR3 nucleotide sequence: TGTGCCACCCGGACAGTTAATGAAAAACTGTTTTTT. Translated, it gives CATRTVNEKLFF. Looking up the rest from reference TRBV19 and TRBJ1-4 gives the full variable domain: DGGITQSPKYLFRKEGQNVTLSCEQNLNHDAMYWYRQDPGQGLRLIYYSQIVNDFQKGDIAEGYSVSREKKESFPLTVTSAQKNPTAFYLCATRTVNEKLFFGSGTQLSVL.

This clone appeared once. The gene calls are TRBV5-1 and TRBJ2-7; 8 bases are a match to TRBD1. Germline V gene data show CDR1 as SGHRS and CDR2 as YFSETQ. J gave up 6 bases and V 0 bases, and 8 bases lay outside the gene matches. There are 15 residues in the CDR3. The CDR3 is CASSLEATGAGEQYF. CDR3 coding DNA: TGCGCCAGCAGCTTGGAAGCGACAGGGGCTGGCGAGCAGTACTTC.

J is TRBJ2-3 and V is TRBV4-1; TRBD2 agrees at 9 bases. V was pared by 2 bases and J by 4 bases, with 4 bases of the junction left unmatched. The CDR3 consists of 15 residues. Germline V gene lookup returns CDR1 MGHRA and CDR2 YSYEKL. The CDR3 region is CASSQLAGDPDTQYF. DNA for the CDR3: TGCGCCAGCAGCCAATTAGCGGGAGACCCAGATACGCAGTATTTT.

The chain uses TRBV10-2 and TRBJ2-7, with 9 positions matching TRBD1. CDR3 length: 13 residues. Per germline, CDR1 WSHSY and CDR2 SAAADI. V was pared by 6 bases and J by 2 bases, with 2 bases of the junction left unmatched. The CDR3 DNA is TGCGCCAGCAGCCGACAGGGGGCCTACGAGCAGTACTTC. Amino acids: CASSRQGAYEQYF.

The chain is built from TRBV5-6 and TRBJ2-7, with 9 nucleotides matching TRBD1. With 2 bases clipped from V and 5 bases from J, the junction kept 8 bases outside the gene matches. CDR1 SGHDT and CDR2 YYEEEE come from the germline V gene. The CDR3 length is 15 residues. DNA for the CDR3: TGTGCCAGCAGCTTACTACAGGGGGCGGACGACGAGCAGTACTTC. Its translation: CASSLLQGADDEQYF.

The J gene is TRBJ2-7, the V gene TRBV10-3; TRBD2 matches 10 bases. CDR3 length: 14 residues. Germline V gene data show CDR1 as ENHRY and CDR2 as SYGVKD. Unmatched junction bases numbered 4, after V lost 0 bases and J lost 8 bases. The CDR3: CAISESLAGNKQYF. CDR3 DNA: TGTGCCATCAGTGAGTCACTAGCGGGAAACAAGCAGTACTTC.